Below, one T cell receptor (beta chain) is given with its context. The junction shows a germline mismatch at one end, possibly a read error. The CDR3 covers 13 residues. Looked up from germline, CDR1 is SGHNT and CDR2 is YYREEE (reference sequence). Time point defined: newly diagnosed GD, antithyroid drugs for less than 3 months. PBMCs provided the RNA from which the TCR library was made. These data originate in a study of regulatory T cells in long-lasting Graves disease. Through Arm-PCR of CDR3 regions and iRepertoire HTBI primers, TCR beta libraries were built. TCRdb called the multiplex PCR reads again in MiXCR, with one record for every CDR3 protein. The sample shows 440,000 or so distinct CDR3 sequences, 16% of them seen only once. The same sample was also used in a study of T cells in Graves' hyperthyroidism and ophthalmopathy.

This sequence joins TRBV5-4 and TRBJ1-5; D ambiguous. This material consisted of peripheral blood mononuclear cells (PBMCs), taken at new diagnosis, from a patient treated with antithyroid drugs. The receptor's source is a woman in her twenties or thirties with Graves disease. The chain's CDR3 is CASSLEGNQPPHF. CDR3 sequence (DNA): TGTGCCAGCAGCTTGGAGGGCAATCAGCCCCCGCATTTT. Full variable domain (outside the CDR3, taken from reference TRBV5-4 and TRBJ1-5): ETGVTQSPTHLIKTRGQQVTLRCSSQSGHNTVSWYQQALGQGPQFIFQYYREEENGRGNFPPRFSGLQFPNYSSELNVNALELDDSALYLCASSLEGNQPPHFGDGTRLSIL.